This TCR beta chain was found in a study of cytomegalovirus exposure and HLA in healthy donors. Findings of the study overall: Presence/absence analyses supposed approximately even sequencing depth among donors. Another analysis was done later, and it associated approximately 15,000 TCR beta sequences with HLA alleles at 0.05 false discovery rate.

Amplification used 60 Vbeta primers and 13 Jbeta primers. Sequencing was performed with immunoSEQ multiplex PCR; in TCRdb, only in-frame clones are kept and a portion is missing. The sample has 70,000 to 80,000 clones, almost 85% seen once. About this clone: Its antigen is unknown.

The J segment lost 8 bases and the V segment lost 7 bases, leaving 11 bases of the junction unmatched. CDR1 is MDHEN and CDR2 is SYDVKM in the germline V gene. The CDR3 loop spans 15 amino acids. V usage is TRBV28 and J usage is TRBJ2-3, with TRBD2 matching 11 bases. The TCR originated in a man younger than 30 in good health and CMV-seronegative. The sequenced material came from PBMCs. In DNA, the CDR3 is TGTGCCAGCATCATAGCGGGAGGGACGCGGGGTACGCAGTATTTT. It specifies CASIIAGGTRGTQYF.